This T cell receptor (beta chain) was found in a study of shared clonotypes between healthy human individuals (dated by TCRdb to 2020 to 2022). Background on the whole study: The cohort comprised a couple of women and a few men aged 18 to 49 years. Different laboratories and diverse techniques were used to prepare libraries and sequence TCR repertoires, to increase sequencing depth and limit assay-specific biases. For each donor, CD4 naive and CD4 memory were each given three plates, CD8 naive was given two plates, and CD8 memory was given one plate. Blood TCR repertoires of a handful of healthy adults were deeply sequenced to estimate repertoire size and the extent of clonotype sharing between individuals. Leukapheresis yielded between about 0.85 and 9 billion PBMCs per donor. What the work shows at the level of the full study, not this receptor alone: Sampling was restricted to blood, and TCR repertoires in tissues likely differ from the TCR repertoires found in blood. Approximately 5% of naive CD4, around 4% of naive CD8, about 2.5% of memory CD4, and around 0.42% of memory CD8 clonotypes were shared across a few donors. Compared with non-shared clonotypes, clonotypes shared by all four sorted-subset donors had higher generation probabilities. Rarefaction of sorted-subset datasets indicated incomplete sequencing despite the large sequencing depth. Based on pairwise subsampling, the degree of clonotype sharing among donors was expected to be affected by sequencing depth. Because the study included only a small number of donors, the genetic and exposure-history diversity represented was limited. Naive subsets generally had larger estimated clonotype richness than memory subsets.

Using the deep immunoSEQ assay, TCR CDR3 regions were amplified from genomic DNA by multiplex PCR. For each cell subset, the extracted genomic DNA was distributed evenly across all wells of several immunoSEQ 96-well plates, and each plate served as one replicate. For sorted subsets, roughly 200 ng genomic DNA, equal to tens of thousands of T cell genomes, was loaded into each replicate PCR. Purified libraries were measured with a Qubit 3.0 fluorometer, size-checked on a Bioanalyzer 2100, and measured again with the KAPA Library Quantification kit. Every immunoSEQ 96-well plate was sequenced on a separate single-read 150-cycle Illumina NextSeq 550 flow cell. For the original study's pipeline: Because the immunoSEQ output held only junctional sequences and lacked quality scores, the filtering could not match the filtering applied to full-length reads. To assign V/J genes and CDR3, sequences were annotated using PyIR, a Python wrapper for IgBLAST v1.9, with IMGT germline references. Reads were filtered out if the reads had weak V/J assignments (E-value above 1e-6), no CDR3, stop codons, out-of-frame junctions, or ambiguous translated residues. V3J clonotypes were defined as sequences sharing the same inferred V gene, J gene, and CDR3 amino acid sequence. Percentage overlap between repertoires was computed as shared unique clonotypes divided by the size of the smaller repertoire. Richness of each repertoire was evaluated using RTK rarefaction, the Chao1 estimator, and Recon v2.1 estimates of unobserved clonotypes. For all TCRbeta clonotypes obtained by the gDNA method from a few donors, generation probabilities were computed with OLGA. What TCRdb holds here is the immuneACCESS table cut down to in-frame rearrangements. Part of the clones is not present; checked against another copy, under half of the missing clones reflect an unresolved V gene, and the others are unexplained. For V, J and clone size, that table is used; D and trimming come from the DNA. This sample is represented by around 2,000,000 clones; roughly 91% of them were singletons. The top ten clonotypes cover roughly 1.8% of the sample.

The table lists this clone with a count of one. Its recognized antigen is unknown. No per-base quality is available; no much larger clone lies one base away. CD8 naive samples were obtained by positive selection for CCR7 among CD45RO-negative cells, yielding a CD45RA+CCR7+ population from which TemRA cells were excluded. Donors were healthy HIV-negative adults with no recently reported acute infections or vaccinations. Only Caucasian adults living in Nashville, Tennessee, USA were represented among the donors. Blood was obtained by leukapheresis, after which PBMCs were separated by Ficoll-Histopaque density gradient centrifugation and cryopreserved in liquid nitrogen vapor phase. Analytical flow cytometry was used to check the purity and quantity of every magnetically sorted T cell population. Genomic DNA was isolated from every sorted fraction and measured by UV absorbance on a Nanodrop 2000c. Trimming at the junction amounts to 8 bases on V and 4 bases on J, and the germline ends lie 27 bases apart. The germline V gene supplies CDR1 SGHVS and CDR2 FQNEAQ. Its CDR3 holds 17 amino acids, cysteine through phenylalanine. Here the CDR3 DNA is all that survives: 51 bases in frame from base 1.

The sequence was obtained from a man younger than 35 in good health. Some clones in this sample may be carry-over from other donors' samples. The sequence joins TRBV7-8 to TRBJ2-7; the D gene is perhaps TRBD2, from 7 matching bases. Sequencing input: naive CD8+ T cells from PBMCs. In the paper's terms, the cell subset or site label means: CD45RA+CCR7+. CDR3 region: CASGLGGAPGVRYEQYF. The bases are TGTGCCAGCGGTCTAGGGGGGGCCCCCGGGGTCAGGTACGAGCAGTACTTC.